This T cell receptor (beta chain) came from a study of cytomegalovirus exposure and HLA in healthy donors. The length of the CDR3 is 17 residues. Germline CDR1 is KGHSH and CDR2 is LQKENI. The V segment lost 3 bases and the J segment 4 bases; nucleotides outside the gene matches: 10. Study-level results: Association of roughly 17,000 TCR beta sequences with HLA alleles was found at 0.05 false discovery rate in a later analysis.

A word on this clone: Antigen unknown.

The primer mix had 60 Vbeta and 13 Jbeta primers. Clones were read by immunoSEQ multiplex PCR, and TCRdb kept only the in-frame ones, dropping some. The sample includes approximately 160,000 clones, around 80% seen only once; the top ten take about 1.3%. The sequencing sample was made of PBMCs. V gene TRBV18 combines with J gene TRBJ2-7, with 12 nucleotides matching TRBD1. The clonotype comes from a young man in good health and CMV-seronegative. The CDR3 DNA follows: TGTGCCAGCTCACCCCAGGGGCCGGGACAGGGGGCTTACGAGCAGTACTTC. Its protein product is CASSPQGPGQGAYEQYF.